This T cell receptor (beta chain) was sequenced during a study of T cell repertoires in cytomegalovirus infection. Turning to the study itself: Recently identified HLA-C-restricted CMV epitopes were among the peptides used. Public signatures in TCR beta pointed to CMV infection and matching HLA type.

This clonotype has just a few counts. What it binds is not known. TCRdb independently ran MiXCR on the reads; one entry per CDR3 protein. The profile shows roughly 46,000 distinct CDR3 sequences, approximately 20% of them singletons. Study-wide findings and caveats: CMV carriers having the relevant HLA were flagged by cumulative public TCR beta family frequency. In two of eight donors, the top clonotype was HLA-C-restricted CMV-specific.

V lost 8 bases, J lost 4 bases, and 9 bases lay in between. The CDR3 loop spans 12 amino acids. Germline CDR1 is PRHDT and CDR2 is FYEKMQ (reference sequence). This sequence originates from a human donor in good health (CMV status not recorded). Some clones in this sample may be carry-over from other donors' samples. The sample consisted of CD8+ T cells from cultured PBMCs, taken from culture after CMV antigen stimulation. This rearrangement joins TRBV13 to TRBJ2-1, with no clear D. The CDR3 region has the DNA TGTGCCAGCTCCGACACTTACAATGAGCAGTTCTTC. This codes for CASSDTYNEQFF.